The 17 T cell receptor beta chains below were found in one sample sequenced in a study of blood T cell repertoires in COVID-19. Sequencing was performed with immunoSEQ multiplex PCR; in TCRdb, only in-frame clones are kept and a portion is missing. The sample has around 150,000 clones, more than 65% seen once. The material sequenced was peripheral blood. These receptors originate from a woman between 50 and 59 years old in a cohort sampled during active or convalescent COVID-19.

The rearrangement uses TRBV20-1 and TRBJ1-1; no clear D gene. The CDR3 contains 11 residues. V was cut by 0 bases and J by 8 bases, with 7 bases left in between. Germline CDR1 DFQATT, CDR2 SNEGSKA (reference sequence). The CDR3 DNA reads TGCAGTGCTAGAGAAACAACCGAAGCTTTCTTT. Translated, it gives CSARETTEAFF.

The gene calls are TRBV19 and TRBJ2-7; TRBD2 aligns across 12 bases. The germline CDR1 and CDR2 sequences are LNHDA and SQIVND (reference sequence). The trim removed 6 bases at V and 2 bases at J, leaving 11 bases unmatched. The CDR3 contains 17 residues. CDR3 nucleotides: TGTGCCAGTAGCCTCGAACGGACTAGCGGGGTCCCCTACGAGCAGTACTTC. The encoded protein is CASSLERTSGVPYEQYF.

The chain has TRBV5-1 and TRBJ2-5; 9 nucleotides match TRBD1. The CDR3 sequence is 14 residues long. Losses at the gene ends were 4 bases for V and 5 bases for J; bases not matched to a gene: 6. In germline, CDR1 is SGHRS, CDR2 YFSETQ. The CDR3 DNA sequence: TGCGCCAGCAGCAAAACACAGGGGGCGGAGACCCAGTACTTC. Translating it yields CASSKTQGAETQYF.

This clone rates as medium-sized. The rearrangement uses TRBV6-4 and TRBJ2-1; TRBD2 aligns across 11 bases. Germline CDR1 and CDR2: MRHNA and SNTAGT. The CDR3 length is 15 residues. After removal of 0 bases from V and 6 bases from J, the junction contained 1 base not matched to a gene. The CDR3 DNA reads TGTGCCAGCAGTGACTCGACTAGCGGGGCCAATGAGCAGTTCTTC. The encoded protein is CASSDSTSGANEQFF.

The V call is TRBV10-3, the J call TRBJ1-1; possibly TRBD1 for D (5 bases). Between the trimmed V and J ends, which lost 2 bases and 1 base, there was a span of 8 bases. The CDR3 is 14 residues long. Germline V gene lookup returns CDR1 ENHRY and CDR2 SYGVKD. The CDR3 spells CAISEGQGNTEAFF. In nucleotides, the CDR3 is TGTGCCATCAGTGAGGGGCAGGGGAACACTGAAGCTTTCTTT.

The V call is TRBV5-1, the J call TRBJ2-7; 8 bases agree with TRBD1. J lost 6 bases, V lost 4 bases, and 9 bases had no gene match. Germline assignment: CDR1 SGHRS and CDR2 YFSETQ. CDR3 length: 14 amino acids. CDR3 protein: CASSQGQAVSEQYF. DNA of the CDR3: TGCGCCAGCAGCCAGGGACAGGCGGTATCCGAGCAGTACTTC.

The rearrangement joins TRBV29-1 to TRBJ1-1; D may be TRBD1 (5 bases). Germline-derived CDR1 and CDR2 are SQVTM and ANQGSEA. Deletions cut 3 bases from V and 0 bases from J, with 11 bases between. This CDR3 comprises 14 residues. CDR3 protein: CSVERGGVNTEAFF. DNA for the CDR3: TGCAGCGTTGAGAGGGGAGGTGTGAACACTGAAGCTTTCTTT.

This chain links TRBV11-2 with TRBJ2-7; TRBD2 agrees at 8 bases. The CDR3 consists of 15 residues. V shed 1 base and J 0 bases; nucleotides not matched to a gene: 2. Germline V gives CDR1 SGHAT, CDR2 FQNNGV. The CDR3 DNA follows: TGTGCCAGCAGCTTAGCAGGGACTAGCTCCTACGAGCAGTACTTC. Amino acid sequence: CASSLAGTSSYEQYF.

V is TRBV5-6 and J is TRBJ1-2; D is undetermined. The V gene's germline CDR1 is SGHDT and CDR2 YYEEEE. Trimming removed 0 bases at V and 4 bases at J, with 10 bases between. The CDR3 contains 14 residues. CDR3 DNA: TGTGCCAGCAGCTTGGGCAGAAATACCTATGGCTACACCTTC. Protein: CASSLGRNTYGYTF.

The sample holds a few counts of this clone. The gene calls are TRBV15 and TRBJ1-2; D gene unclear. The CDR3 has 13 amino acids. Trimming took 0 bases from V and 5 from J, leaving 7 bases between them. The germline gives CDR1 LNHNV, CDR2 YYDKDF (reference sequence). CDR3 sequence reads: CATSRDVSYGYTF. DNA of the CDR3: TGTGCCACCAGCAGAGATGTCTCTTATGGCTACACCTTC.

This chain links TRBV5-6 with TRBJ1-5, with D unclear. The germline V gene has CDR1 SGHDT and CDR2 YYEEEE. This CDR3 has 19 amino acids. Between the trimmed V and J ends, which lost 4 bases and 2 bases, there was a span of 25 bases. CDR3 residues: CASSQTGLVVGGGNQPQHF. The CDR3 DNA sequence: TGTGCCAGCAGCCAAACCGGACTAGTTGTCGGAGGCGGCAATCAGCCCCAGCATTTT.

On this clone: Sequence at one end of the junction differs from germline and may be a read error. This rearrangement joins TRBV7-7 to TRBJ2-5; the match to TRBD1 covers 9 bases. Germline values: CDR1 SSHAT, CDR2 FNYEAQ (reference sequence). CDR3 length: 14 residues. The CDR3 loop reads CASTLGTGIETQYF. As DNA, the CDR3 is TGTGCTAGCACCTTAGGGACAGGGATAGAGACCCAGTACTTC.

This chain links TRBV7-2 with TRBJ2-4; tentatively, D is TRBD2 (7 bases). Germline lookup yields CDR1 SGHTA and CDR2 FQGNSA. V dropped 0 bases and J dropped 1 base, with 13 bases sitting between them. The CDR3 has 17 amino acids. The CDR3 is CASSLAGGPGAKNIQYF. The CDR3 region has the DNA TGTGCCAGCAGCTTAGCCGGGGGGCCGGGGGCCAAAAACATTCAGTACTTC.

This clone showed up just once. The chain joins TRBV7-2 to TRBJ2-5, with D possibly being TRBD2 (5 bases). CDR1 SGHTA and CDR2 FQGNSA come from the germline V gene. Trimming stripped 5 bases from V and 5 bases from J, with 18 bases between. The CDR3 extends over 15 amino acids. This CDR3 reads CASSPERGLVETQYF. DNA for the CDR3: TGTGCCAGCAGCCCCGAACGAGGGCTGGTGGAGACCCAGTACTTC.

This chain uses TRBV5-1 with TRBJ1-3; 8 nucleotides line up with TRBD1. This CDR3 region has 15 residues. V lost 3 bases and J lost 0; bases outside the gene matches: 2. Looked up from germline, CDR1 is SGHRS and CDR2 is YFSETQ. The CDR3 sequence is CASSWTGNSGNTIYF. The CDR3 region has the DNA TGCGCCAGCAGCTGGACAGGGAACTCTGGAAACACCATATATTTT.

The chain recombines TRBV7-9 with TRBJ1-1; D call uncertain. Trimming removed 1 base from V and 4 bases from J, with 13 bases in between. This CDR3 contains 15 residues. CDR1 is SEHNR and CDR2 is FQNEAQ in the germline V gene (reference sequence). The chain's CDR3 is CASSLEATRGTEAFF. The CDR3 DNA is TGTGCCAGCAGCTTAGAGGCCACCCGAGGCACTGAAGCTTTCTTT. The full variable domain, with the rest looked up from reference TRBV7-9 and TRBJ1-1, is DTGVSQNPRHKITKRGQNVTFRCDPISEHNRLYWYRQTLGQGPEFLTYFQNEAQLEKSRLLSDRFSAERPKGSFSTLEIQRTEQGDSAMYLCASSLEATRGTEAFFGQGTRLTVV.

V is TRBV6-2 or TRBV6-3 and J is TRBJ2-1; D is possibly TRBD2 (5 bases). CDR3 length: 15 amino acids. CDR1 is MNHEY and CDR2 is SVGEGT in the germline V gene. V was trimmed by 2 bases and J by 0 bases, leaving 8 bases between them. CDR3 loop: CASSYGGSSYNEQFF. The CDR3 DNA follows: TGTGCCAGCAGTTACGGTGGGAGCTCCTACAATGAGCAGTTCTTC.